These 31 T cell receptor beta chains came from one sample sequenced in a study of blood T cell repertoires in COVID-19. Clones were read by immunoSEQ multiplex PCR, and TCRdb kept only the in-frame ones, dropping some. The sample has approximately 390,000 clones, around 90% seen once; the top ten hold around 2%. The sample taken for sequencing was PBMCs or T cells enriched from blood (not recorded which). Receptors originate from a middle-aged woman with acute COVID-19.

The chain uses TRBV3-1 (or the pseudogene TRBV3-2) and TRBJ1-6, with TRBD1 matching 11 bases. The CDR3 is 15 amino acids. The V gene end was trimmed by 4 bases and the J gene end by 13 bases; junction bases not matched to a gene: 9. CDR1 and CDR2 (germline): LGHDT, YNNKEL (reference sequence). CDR3 in amino acids: CASSRASGQGAPLHF. In DNA, the CDR3 is TGTGCCAGCAGCCGTGCTTCCGGACAGGGGGCCCCCCTCCACTTT.

The chain employs TRBV5-1 and TRBJ1-1, with 9 bases identical to TRBD1. This CDR3 comprises 15 residues. In germline, CDR1 is SGHRS, CDR2 YFSETQ. Trimming took 4 bases from V and 2 from J; bases not matched to a gene: 6. The CDR3 DNA follows: TGCGCCAGCAGCCTGGGACAGGGCTCTAACACTGAAGCTTTCTTT. It translates to CASSLGQGSNTEAFF.

The chain has TRBV5-1 and TRBJ2-1, with TRBD1 matching over 8 bases. With 0 bases clipped from V and 10 bases from J, the junction kept 3 bases outside the gene matches. Germline V lookup: CDR1 SGHRS, CDR2 YFSETQ. This CDR3 region has 13 residues. The chain's CDR3 is CASSLARQGEQFF. CDR3 nucleotides: TGCGCCAGCAGCTTGGCCAGACAGGGGGAGCAGTTCTTC. The full variable domain, rest sourced from reference TRBV5-1 and TRBJ2-1, is KAGVTQTPRYLIKTRGQQVTLSCSPISGHRSVSWYQQTPGQGLQFLFEYFSETQRNKGNFPGRFSGRQFSNSRSEMNVSTLELGDSALYLCASSLARQGEQFFGPGTRLTVL.

This clone was found once. This sequence joins TRBV6-5 and TRBJ1-4; TRBD1 is a possible D gene (5 bases). CDR3 length: 11 amino acids. Germline-derived CDR1 and CDR2 are MNHEY and SVGAGI. V was clipped by 8 bases and J by 5 bases, with 6 bases between them. The CDR3 loop is CASQGNEKLFF. The CDR3 DNA reads as TGTGCCAGCCAGGGAAATGAAAAACTGTTTTTT.

The chain carries TRBV10-1 and TRBJ1-3; 12 bases are a match to TRBD1. V was pared by 7 bases and J by 7 bases, with 11 bases of the junction left unmatched. Germline loops: CDR1 WNHNN, CDR2 SYGVQD (reference sequence). The CDR3 runs 16 residues. Here the CDR3 reads CASTFPGQGAANTIYF. In DNA form, the CDR3 reads TGCGCCAGCACTTTCCCGGGACAGGGGGCCGCGAACACCATATATTTT.

The genes are TRBV24-1 and TRBJ1-2; D ambiguous. The germline V and J ends were trimmed by 9 bases and 6 bases, with 16 bases remaining between them. CDR3 length: 13 residues. CDR1 is KGHDR, CDR2 SFDVKD, per germline. In DNA, the CDR3 is TGTGCCACCGCGTCCACTGGAGAGGATGGCTACACCTTC. Amino acids: CATASTGEDGYTF.

The genes are TRBV9 and TRBJ1-5; 9 positions match TRBD1. V dropped 4 bases and J dropped 0; count of bases not matched to a gene: 2. Germline-derived CDR1 and CDR2 are SGDLS and YYNGEE. This CDR3 is 15 amino acids long. CDR3 amino acids: CASSRTGDSNQPQHF. The CDR3 DNA reads as TGTGCCAGCAGCCGGACAGGGGATAGCAATCAGCCCCAGCATTTT.

This clone was seen a handful of times. J is TRBJ1-3 and V is TRBV6-4; D gene uncertain. Trimming stripped 6 bases from V and 8 bases from J, with 11 bases between. Looked up from germline, CDR1 is MRHNA and CDR2 is SNTAGT. The CDR3 sequence is 12 residues long. CDR3: CASSAPGYTIYF. CDR3 nucleotides: TGTGCCAGCAGCGCCCCTGGCTACACCATATATTTT.

This clone was detected a few times. Here the CDR3 reads CASSQVPGWGTEAFF. The CDR3 coding sequence is TGCGCCAGCAGCCAAGTTCCAGGGTGGGGCACTGAAGCTTTCTTT. The chain links TRBV4-1 to TRBJ1-1, with D perhaps matching TRBD1 (5 bases). The CDR3 is 15 amino acids. V gave up 1 base and J gave up 4 bases, with 13 bases separating them. Germline-derived CDR1 and CDR2 are MGHRA and YSYEKL.

This chain joins TRBV7-9 and TRBJ1-4, with D uncertain. The CDR3 has 15 residues. The germline V gene encodes CDR1 SEHNR and CDR2 FQNEAQ (reference sequence). V shed 2 bases and J shed 0 bases, with 7 bases lying between them. In DNA, the CDR3 is TGTGCCAGCAGCTTACTCTCTGCAACTAATGAAAAACTGTTTTTT. Translated: CASSLLSATNEKLFF.

This rearrangement joins TRBV4-1 to TRBJ2-7, with 10 bases lining up with TRBD2. Germline trimming cut 5 bases from V and 5 bases from J; bases unmatched to any gene: 6. This CDR3 is 14 amino acids long. Germline V gene sequence: CDR1 MGHRA, CDR2 YSYEKL. In nucleotides, the CDR3 is TGCGCCAGCAGCACCAGCGGGGGGGCCGACGAGCAGTACTTC. It is translated as CASSTSGGADEQYF.

The J gene is TRBJ1-4, the V gene TRBV15, with 7 positions matching TRBD1. In germline, CDR1 is LNHNV, CDR2 YYDKDF (reference sequence). This CDR3 is 15 amino acids long. With V trimmed by 2 bases and J by 4 bases, 4 bases remained unmatched. This CDR3 reads CATSRSTGVNEKLFF. CDR3 in DNA: TGTGCCACCAGCAGAAGTACAGGGGTTAATGAAAAACTGTTTTTT.

The chain combines TRBV7-8 with TRBJ1-5; D may be TRBD1 (6 bases). Germline V gene lookup returns CDR1 SGHVS and CDR2 FQNEAQ. V was trimmed by 5 bases and J by 2 bases, leaving 16 bases between them. This CDR3 is 16 amino acids long. As DNA, the CDR3 is TGTGCCAGCAGCCCTAACAGGGTAATAGGCAATCAGCCCCAGCATTTT. It yields the protein CASSPNRVIGNQPQHF.

The gene calls are TRBV19 and TRBJ1-6; D call uncertain. The V end lost 6 bases, the J end lost 7 bases, and 10 bases lay between the germline ends. CDR3 size: 13 residues. CDR1 is LNHDA, CDR2 SQIVND, per germline (reference sequence). The CDR3 here is CASRLRGNSPLHF. CDR3 DNA sequence: TGTGCCAGTAGACTCCGGGGAAATTCACCCCTCCACTTT. Full variable domain (outside the CDR3, taken from reference TRBV19 and TRBJ1-6): DGGITQSPKYLFRKEGQNVTLSCEQNLNHDAMYWYRQDPGQGLRLIYYSQIVNDFQKGDIAEGYSVSREKKESFPLTVTSAQKNPTAFYLCASRLRGNSPLHFGNGTRLTVT.

The chain links TRBV7-6 to TRBJ1-4, with TRBD1 identical over 8 bases. Trimming cost V 5 bases and J 0 bases; bases outside gene matches: 8. This CDR3 is 17 amino acids long. Germline V CDR1 and CDR2: SGHVS, FNYEAQ. Here the CDR3 reads CASSPLQGAATNEKLFF. CDR3 coding DNA: TGTGCCAGCAGCCCACTCCAGGGGGCTGCAACTAATGAAAAACTGTTTTTT. The full variable domain, rest sourced from reference TRBV7-6 and TRBJ1-4, is GAGVSQSPRYKVTKRGQDVALRCDPISGHVSLYWYRQALGQGPEFLTYFNYEAQQDKSGLPNDRFSAERPEGSISTLTIQRTEQRDSAMYRCASSPLQGAATNEKLFFGSGTQLSVL.

The chain recombines TRBV21-1 with TRBJ1-3. TRBV21-1 is deemed a pseudogene. CDR3 length: 17 amino acids. The CDR3 region is CASSKGSRLHSGNTIYF. The CDR3 nucleotides are TGTGCCAGCAGCAAAGGTTCCAGACTTCACTCTGGAAACACCATATATTTT.

The chain joins TRBV10-3 to TRBJ1-2; D may be TRBD1 (5 bases). The length of the CDR3 is 13 residues. V lost 7 bases to trimming and J lost 3 bases, with 12 bases between them. The germline V gene has CDR1 ENHRY and CDR2 SYGVKD. This chain's CDR3 is CAITSQGHYGYTF. The DNA for the CDR3 is TGTGCCATCACTTCTCAGGGCCACTATGGCTACACCTTC.

The count of this clone is one. The chain couples TRBV18 to TRBJ1-1; 7 bases agree with TRBD1. The CDR3 contains 15 residues. The germline CDR1 and CDR2 sequences are KGHSH and LQKENI. Losses at the gene ends were 4 bases for V and 4 bases for J; bases not matched to a gene: 9. The chain's CDR3 is CASSHGLTGITEAFF. CDR3 sequence (DNA): TGTGCCAGCTCACATGGATTGACAGGGATCACTGAAGCTTTCTTT. Drawing the rest from reference TRBV18 and TRBJ1-1, the complete variable domain is NAGVMQNPRHLVRRRGQEARLRCSPMKGHSHVYWYRQLPEEGLKFMVYLQKENIIDESGMPKERFSAEFPKEGPSILRIQQVVRGDSAAYFCASSHGLTGITEAFFGQGTRLTVV.

The chain joins TRBV7-2 to TRBJ1-2, with 8 bases fitting TRBD1. Unmatched junction bases numbered 2, after V lost 0 bases and J lost 5 bases. The germline gives CDR1 SGHTA, CDR2 FQGNSA. The CDR3 runs 14 residues. CDR3 nucleotides: TGTGCCAGCAGCTTAGCGCAGGGGGCTTATGGCTACACCTTC. Its translation is CASSLAQGAYGYTF.

The CDR3 DNA reads as TGTGCCAGCAGCCAAGATTCATGGGCAGTAGGATCCGAGCAGTACTTC. Amino acid sequence: CASSQDSWAVGSEQYF. This chain uses TRBV3-1 (or the pseudogene TRBV3-2) with TRBJ2-7, with D unclear. The CDR3 spans 16 residues. CDR1 is LGHDT, CDR2 YNNKEL, per germline (reference sequence). With 0 bases removed from V and 6 bases from J, the gap between germline ends came to 18 bases.

The gene calls are TRBV18 and TRBJ1-4, with D possibly TRBD1 on 5 matching bases. Deletions cut 1 base from V and 4 bases from J, with 10 bases between. The germline V gene encodes CDR1 KGHSH and CDR2 LQKENI. This CDR3 spans 15 amino acids. CDR3: CASSPLRDSNEKLFF. The CDR3 DNA is TGTGCCAGCTCACCACTTAGAGACAGTAATGAAAAACTGTTTTTT.

Concerning this clone itself: The identical CDR3 is also encoded by other nucleotide sequences in the sample. The chain couples TRBV12-3 or TRBV12-4 to TRBJ1-2; a possible D gene is TRBD1 (5 bases). Trimming stripped 3 bases from V and 3 bases from J, with 8 bases between. The CDR3 runs to 13 residues. In DNA, the CDR3 is TGTGCCAGCAGTTTGGGGGGGGACTATGGCTACACCTTC. Translated: CASSLGGDYGYTF.

The V gene is TRBV5-1, the J gene TRBJ1-6, with TRBD1 as a possible D gene (6 bases). This CDR3 region has 12 residues. Germline V CDR1 and CDR2: SGHRS, YFSETQ. V lost 4 bases and J 7 bases, leaving 6 bases between the germline ends. The CDR3 sequence is CASSGGNSPLHF. The CDR3 nucleotides read TGCGCCAGCAGCGGGGGCAATTCACCCCTCCACTTT.

This clone was observed once. This chain joins TRBV4-2 and TRBJ1-4; the D is unclear. Germline lookup yields CDR1 LGHNA and CDR2 YNFKEQ. Trimming took off 6 bases at V and 3 bases at J, with 14 bases between the two ends. CDR3 size: 15 residues. Written as DNA, the CDR3 is TGTGCCAGCAGGTACGACATGGTTTCTAATGAAAAACTGTTTTTT. The encoded protein is CASRYDMVSNEKLFF.

The chain links TRBV4-1 to TRBJ1-2; a possible D gene is TRBD1 (5 bases). Trimming took off 1 base at V and 4 bases at J, with 13 bases between the two ends. The CDR3 consists of 15 residues. The germline gives CDR1 MGHRA, CDR2 YSYEKL. The CDR3 DNA follows: TGCGCCAGCAGCCAAGGACAGTCGACGGCCTATGGCTACACCTTC. Amino acid sequence: CASSQGQSTAYGYTF.

This clone is a singleton in its sample. This rearrangement joins TRBV7-9 to TRBJ2-3, with 10 bases matching TRBD2. V gave up 7 bases and J gave up 5 bases; unmatched junction bases: 6. Germline CDR1 SEHNR, CDR2 FQNEAQ (reference sequence). The CDR3 extends over 14 amino acids. The CDR3 coding sequence is TGTGCCAGCACCTCGGGACTAGCGCAAGATACGCAGTATTTT. Residues: CASTSGLAQDTQYF.

The chain has TRBV29-1 and TRBJ2-1; TRBD2 matches 9 bases. V shed 6 bases and J 5 bases; nucleotides not matched to a gene: 11. The CDR3 spans 15 residues. CDR1 and CDR2 from the germline V gene are SQVTM and ANQGSEA. CDR3 DNA sequence: TGCAGCGTCGAGGGCGGGGGGGGTTTCCACAATGAGCAGTTCTTC. Its protein is CSVEGGGGFHNEQFF.

This clone was counted a few times. This specimen includes other DNA sequences encoding the same CDR3. This rearrangement joins TRBV7-9 to TRBJ1-1; no definite D call. Germline-derived CDR1 and CDR2 are SEHNR and FQNEAQ (reference sequence). The CDR3 has 12 amino acids. Trimming pared 2 bases from V and 3 bases from J, leaving 4 bases between. CDR3 region: CASSLRDTEAFF. CDR3 coding DNA: TGTGCCAGCAGCTTACGTGACACTGAAGCTTTCTTT. Full variable domain (rest looked up from reference TRBV7-9 and TRBJ1-1): DTGVSQNPRHKITKRGQNVTFRCDPISEHNRLYWYRQTLGQGPEFLTYFQNEAQLEKSRLLSDRFSAERPKGSFSTLEIQRTEQGDSAMYLCASSLRDTEAFFGQGTRLTVV.

The chain uses TRBV18 and TRBJ2-7, with D maybe TRBD2 (6 bases). The germline V gene encodes CDR1 KGHSH and CDR2 LQKENI. The V end was cut by 3 bases, the J end by 4 bases, with 13 bases between. CDR3 length equals 14 residues. The CDR3: CASSPWDSRYEQYF. The CDR3, as DNA: TGTGCCAGCTCACCTTGGGACTCCCGATACGAGCAGTACTTC.

This clone was counted once. This chain connects TRBV30 to TRBJ1-1; 7 bases agree with TRBD1. Unmatched junction bases numbered 9, after V lost 1 base and J lost 1 base. This CDR3 comprises 16 residues. Germline V gene lookup returns CDR1 GTSNPN and CDR2 SVGIG (reference sequence). The DNA for the CDR3 is TGTGCCTGGAGTGGCAACCCGGGACAGAGGAACACTGAAGCTTTCTTT. The encoded protein is CAWSGNPGQRNTEAFF.

The chain combines TRBV7-9 with TRBJ1-4; a weak D match, TRBD1 (5 bases). Germline CDR1 and CDR2: SEHNR and FQNEAQ (reference sequence). CDR3 length: 15 residues. The V end lost 4 bases, the J end lost 3 bases, and 12 bases lay between the germline ends. The CDR3 nucleotides are TGTGCCAGCAGCTCCGCAGGGAATGCTAATGAAAAACTGTTTTTT. As protein: CASSSAGNANEKLFF.